One and the same sample provided the 24 T cell receptor beta chains below, sequenced in a study of glioma-infiltrating T cells after dendritic cell vaccination. The data were produced by immunoSEQ multiplex PCR, yet TCRdb's version contains in-frame clones alone and is incomplete. The table includes 45,000 to 55,000 clones, approximately 83% detected once. Sequencing used blood, obtained before dendritic cell vaccination. The receptors shown here come from a human donor with glioblastoma.

The rearrangement uses TRBV28 and TRBJ1-1; D remains ambiguous. Germline V lookup: CDR1 MDHEN, CDR2 SYDVKM. V lost 2 bases to trimming and J lost 5 bases, with 6 bases between them. The CDR3 runs 12 residues. The CDR3, as DNA: TGTGCCAGCAGTTTACGGGGTACTGAAGCTTTCTTT. Protein sequence: CASSLRGTEAFF. The whole variable domain, filled in from reference TRBV28 and TRBJ1-1, reads DVKVTQSSRYLVKRTGEKVFLECVQDMDHENMFWYRQDPGLGLRLIYFSYDVKMKEKGDIPEGYSVSREKKERFSLILESASTNQTSMYLCASSLRGTEAFFGQGTRLTVV.

This chain connects TRBV7-9 to TRBJ1-3; the D is unclear. The V end lost 5 bases, the J end lost 3 bases, and 11 bases lay between the germline ends. Germline V lookup: CDR1 SEHNR, CDR2 FQNEAQ (reference sequence). The CDR3 runs to 14 residues. CDR3 nucleotides: TGTGCCAGCAGCCCTGGAGAGTTTGGAAACACCATATATTTT. The encoded protein is CASSPGEFGNTIYF.

J is TRBJ1-5 and V is TRBV7-7, with D maybe TRBD1 (6 bases). Germline V gene lookup returns CDR1 SSHAT and CDR2 FNYEAQ (reference sequence). The length of the CDR3 is 14 residues. CDR3: CAHRDTESNQPQHF. CDR3 nucleotides: TGTGCTCACCGGGACACCGAAAGCAATCAGCCCCAGCATTTT.

The rearrangement links TRBV5-6 to TRBJ2-1; 10 nucleotides agree with TRBD1. The CDR3 extends over 14 amino acids. Germline assignment: CDR1 SGHDT and CDR2 YYEEEE. The V gene end was trimmed by 3 bases and the J gene end by 6 bases; junction bases not matched to a gene: 3. The CDR3 spells CASSYDRGPNEQFF. Written as DNA, the CDR3 is TGTGCCAGCAGCTATGACAGGGGGCCCAATGAGCAGTTCTTC.

This clone was detected only once. The rearrangement uses TRBV12-5 and TRBJ2-3; D not resolved. The V end lost 6 bases, the J end lost 3 bases, and 13 bases lay between the germline ends. The CDR3 is made up of 14 amino acids. Germline V gene sequence: CDR1 LGHNT, CDR2 FRNRAP. CDR3 bases: TGTGCTAGTGGGGAACGAGAGGTAACAGATACGCAGTATTTT. Translation: CASGEREVTDTQYF.

This clone was picked up a small number of times. This chain connects TRBV19 to TRBJ1-5, with 7 nucleotides matching TRBD1. The CDR3 length is 14 residues. V dropped 7 bases and J dropped 2; count of bases not matched to a gene: 5. The germline CDR1 and CDR2 sequences are LNHDA and SQIVND (reference sequence). CDR3 DNA sequence: TGTGCCAGTATTACAGGGGTTGGCAATCAGCCCCAGCATTTT. This encodes CASITGVGNQPQHF.

This chain connects TRBV19 to TRBJ2-1; D might be TRBD2 (5 bases). V lost 3 bases, J lost 2 bases, and 11 bases lay in between. Germline assignment: CDR1 LNHDA and CDR2 SQIVND (reference sequence). The length of the CDR3 is 15 residues. CDR3 region: CASSIGAVAYNEQFF. CDR3 in DNA: TGTGCCAGTAGTATTGGAGCGGTGGCCTACAATGAGCAGTTCTTC.

The CDR3 DNA sequence: TGTGCCAGCAGCGAAAAGCCGTCGCATGAAGCTTTCTTT. Translation: CASSEKPSHEAFF. This rearrangement joins TRBV7-3 to TRBJ1-1; no firm D call. The CDR3 is 13 residues long. The germline V gene encodes CDR1 SGHTA and CDR2 FQGTGA. Trimming removed 5 bases at V and 7 bases at J, with 14 bases between. The whole variable domain, filled in from reference TRBV7-3 and TRBJ1-1, reads GAGVSQTPSNKVTEKGKYVELRCDPISGHTALYWYRQSLGQGPEFLIYFQGTGAADDSGLPNDRFFAVRPEGSVSTLKIQRTERGDSAVYLCASSEKPSHEAFFGQGTRLTVV.

The chain has TRBV19 and TRBJ1-1; D perhaps matches TRBD1 (5 bases). CDR3 length: 14 amino acids. V was clipped by 6 bases and J by 6 bases, with 17 bases between them. Germline CDR1 and CDR2: LNHDA and SQIVND (reference sequence). The DNA for the CDR3 is TGTGCCAGTAGCTCCAGGGCGATGATCGCTGAAGCTTTCTTT. This translates into CASSSRAMIAEAFF.

This clone has a single count. The chain employs TRBV7-3 and TRBJ1-3; D remains unclear. The germline V gene encodes CDR1 SGHTA and CDR2 FQGTGA. Trimming removed 5 bases from V and 7 bases from J, with 15 bases in between. CDR3 size: 14 residues. CDR3 in DNA: TGTGCCAGCAGCGAGTCCCCGGGGTCCAACACCATATATTTT. This translates into CASSESPGSNTIYF.

This clone was seen once. V and J are TRBV30 and TRBJ2-5; TRBD2 aligns across 13 bases. Trimming at V came to 8 bases and at J to 2 bases, leaving 2 bases not matched to a gene. The CDR3 is made up of 13 amino acids. Germline CDR1 reads GTSNPN; CDR2 reads SVGIG (reference sequence). CDR3 sequence (DNA): TGTGCCCGGACTAGCGGGAGACAAGAGACCCAGTACTTC. Translating it yields CARTSGRQETQYF. Looking up the rest from reference TRBV30 and TRBJ2-5 gives the full variable domain: SQTIHQWPATLVQPVGSPLSLECTVEGTSNPNLYWYRQAAGRGLQLLFYSVGIGQISSEVPQNLSASRPQDRQFILSSKKLLLSDSGFYLCARTSGRQETQYFGPGTRLLVL.

The chain couples TRBV5-6 to TRBJ1-2, with D perhaps TRBD1 (6 bases). The CDR3 runs to 13 residues. The germline gives CDR1 SGHDT, CDR2 YYEEEE. The V end lost 1 base, the J end lost 8 bases, and 12 bases lay between the germline ends. The CDR3 sequence: CASSLNRAYGYTF. CDR3 bases: TGTGCCAGCAGCTTGAACAGGGCATACGGCTACACCTTC.

CDR3 protein: CASSLTGGGTEAFF. For the CDR3, the DNA is TGTGCCAGCAGCTTAACGGGGGGGGGCACTGAAGCTTTCTTT. V and J are TRBV5-6 and TRBJ1-1, with D tentatively TRBD1 (5 bases). Trimming removed 2 bases from V and 4 bases from J, with 12 bases in between. This CDR3 region has 14 residues. In germline, CDR1 is SGHDT, CDR2 YYEEEE.

The rearrangement links TRBV5-1 to TRBJ2-3; 9 nucleotides align to TRBD2. The germline V gene has CDR1 SGHRS and CDR2 YFSETQ. This CDR3 has 17 residues. The V segment lost 0 bases and the J segment 5 bases; nucleotides outside the gene matches: 10. The CDR3: CASSLEGGRARQDTQYF. The CDR3 DNA reads as TGCGCCAGCAGCTTGGAGGGCGGGAGGGCCCGGCAAGATACGCAGTATTTT.

This chain connects TRBV29-1 to TRBJ2-2, with D possibly matching TRBD1 (5 bases). Trimming left V 1 base short and J 5 bases short, with 11 bases between. The CDR3 is 14 amino acids. Germline lookup yields CDR1 SQVTM and CDR2 ANQGSEA. CDR3 nucleotides: TGCAGCGTTGAAGTCCCCAGGGATACCGGGGAGCTGTTTTTT. Translating it yields CSVEVPRDTGELFF.

The chain uses TRBV4-1 and TRBJ2-2; 7 bases fit TRBD2. This CDR3 has 17 amino acids. Germline V gene lookup returns CDR1 MGHRA and CDR2 YSYEKL. Unmatched junction bases numbered 5, after V lost 0 bases and J lost 1 base. In DNA, the CDR3 is TGCGCCAGCAGCCAAGATACCCAGCGGGGGAACACCGGGGAGCTGTTTTTT. This translates into CASSQDTQRGNTGELFF.

This chain links TRBV2 with TRBJ2-7; 7 nucleotides match TRBD2. The CDR3 runs to 14 residues. J gave up 6 bases and V 2 bases, and 7 bases lay outside the gene matches. CDR1 is SNHLY, CDR2 FYNNEI, per germline. The CDR3 spells CASSERGVAGEQYF. The CDR3 region has the DNA TGTGCCAGCAGTGAACGGGGGGTAGCTGGCGAGCAGTACTTC.

The chain carries TRBV6-1 and TRBJ2-7, with 7 bases that match TRBD1. Per germline, CDR1 MNHNS and CDR2 SASEGT. This CDR3 is 13 amino acids long. V dropped 4 bases and J dropped 2; count of bases not matched to a gene: 2. CDR3 sequence: CASSGGQPYEQYF. CDR3 nucleotide sequence: TGTGCCAGCAGTGGGGGACAGCCCTACGAGCAGTACTTC.

V usage is TRBV2 and J usage is TRBJ1-4; 7 nucleotides align to TRBD1. Trimming at V came to 7 bases and at J to 8 bases, leaving 16 bases not matched to a gene. This CDR3 is built from 16 residues. Germline V gene lookup returns CDR1 SNHLY and CDR2 FYNNEI. Here the CDR3 DNA reads TGTGCCAGCACCGGCTTTTTTGGGACAGCCGCCGAAAAACTGTTTTTT. Translation: CASTGFFGTAAEKLFF.

The chain recombines TRBV6-1 with TRBJ2-3; TRBD2 aligns across 7 bases. With V trimmed by 11 bases and J by 6 bases, 8 bases remained unmatched. CDR3 length equals 12 residues. The germline gives CDR1 MNHNS, CDR2 SASEGT. The CDR3 bases are TGTGCCTCAATGGGAGGGTCCGATACGCAGTATTTT. It codes for CASMGGSDTQYF.

The V and J genes are TRBV7-9 and TRBJ2-5; 8 nucleotides match TRBD1. Near its end, the DNA agrees better with TRBJ2-7, so the J call may be wrong. The germline V gene encodes CDR1 SEHNR and CDR2 FQNEAQ (reference sequence). The CDR3 runs 13 residues. This CDR3 is CASSWGQAYEQYF. The CDR3 nucleotides are TGTGCCAGCAGCTGGGGACAGGCCTACGAGCAGTACTTC.

The V gene is TRBV5-1, the J gene TRBJ2-1; tentative D call: TRBD2 (5 bases). The CDR3 length is 16 residues. From germline, CDR1 is SGHRS and CDR2 YFSETQ. V shed 1 base and J shed 4 bases, with 15 bases lying between them. CDR3 amino acids: CASSLIAGDGYNEQFF. The CDR3 DNA reads as TGCGCCAGCAGCTTGATCGCGGGTGACGGTTACAATGAGCAGTTCTTC.

The V and J genes are TRBV7-9 and TRBJ2-1, with D perhaps matching TRBD2 (6 bases). The CDR3 totals 16 residues. Trimming removed 6 bases at V and 1 base at J, with 16 bases between. Germline loops: CDR1 SEHNR, CDR2 FQNEAQ (reference sequence). CDR3 sequence (DNA): TGTGCCAGCAGACCAGTCGCGGGGCCGTCCTACAATGAGCAGTTCTTC. Translating gives CASRPVAGPSYNEQFF.

The J gene is TRBJ2-1, the V gene TRBV18; 12 bases fit TRBD2. The ends lost 0 bases at V and 4 bases at J; junction bases unmatched: 1. CDR1 and CDR2 (germline): KGHSH, LQKENI. CDR3 size: 16 residues. The CDR3 region is CASSPPGTSGYNEQFF. The DNA of the CDR3 is TGTGCCAGCTCACCACCGGGGACTAGCGGGTACAATGAGCAGTTCTTC.